This T cell receptor beta chain was sequenced for a study of T cell changes during pregnancy in multiple sclerosis. The CDR3 spans 14 residues. V was trimmed by 4 bases and J by 7 bases, leaving 13 bases between them. Germline V gene data show CDR1 as MNHEY and CDR2 as SVGAGI. The data were produced by immunoSEQ multiplex PCR, yet TCRdb's version contains in-frame clones alone and is incomplete. Of some 100,000 clones listed, about 94% are singletons. The receptor was isolated from a female donor with multiple sclerosis, enrolled in a pregnancy study. Sequencing was performed on peripheral blood, taken before pregnancy. The V gene is TRBV6-5, the J gene TRBJ1-4, with D unclear. The CDR3 bases are TGTGCCAGCAGTTTCGGGTCTTGGAGTGAAAAACTGTTTTTT. Residues: CASSFGSWSEKLFF.